This T cell receptor (beta chain) was observed in a study of blood T cell repertoires in COVID-19. About the study: Sample material is recorded as cDNA or gDNA derived from T cells, B-cell-depleted T cells, or PBMCs.

Authors' methods: Amplification from reference gene primers served as the basis for estimated nucleated cell counts. The data were produced by immunoSEQ multiplex PCR, yet TCRdb's version contains in-frame clones alone and is incomplete. V and J calls plus clone size are reproduced from that table; the DNA served to infer D and trimming. The profile shows a few hundred thousand clones, over 75% of them singletons. There are a few counts of this clone. Cohort allocation depended upon clinical history that participants reported. Cohort 3 recovery required two negative PCRs, clearance, or symptom resolution. V was clipped by 3 bases and J by 1 base; unmatched bases: 2. Germline V gene sequence: CDR1 SGHRS, CDR2 YFSETQ. The CDR3 loop spans 15 amino acids.

What was sequenced was PBMCs or T cells enriched from blood (not recorded which). This TCR came from a woman between 25 and 40 years old who had recovered from COVID-19. The chain is built from TRBV5-1 and TRBJ2-2; 8 bases are shared with TRBD1. DNA for the CDR3: TGCGCCAGCAGCTGGGGGACAGGGAACACCGGGGAGCTGTTTTTT. It specifies CASSWGTGNTGELFF.